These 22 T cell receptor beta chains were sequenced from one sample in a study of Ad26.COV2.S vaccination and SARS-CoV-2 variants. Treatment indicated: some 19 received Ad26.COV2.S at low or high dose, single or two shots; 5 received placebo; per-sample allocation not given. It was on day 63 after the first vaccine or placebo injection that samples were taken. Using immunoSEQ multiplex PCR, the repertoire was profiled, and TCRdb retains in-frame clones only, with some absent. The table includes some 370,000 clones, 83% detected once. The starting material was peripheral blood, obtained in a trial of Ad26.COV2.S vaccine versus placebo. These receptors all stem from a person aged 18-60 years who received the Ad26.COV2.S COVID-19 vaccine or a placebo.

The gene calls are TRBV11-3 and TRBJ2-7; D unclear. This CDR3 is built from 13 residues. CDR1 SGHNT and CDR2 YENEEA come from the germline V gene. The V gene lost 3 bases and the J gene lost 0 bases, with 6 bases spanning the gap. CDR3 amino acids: CASSFDTSYEQYF. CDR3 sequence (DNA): TGTGCCAGCAGCTTTGACACCTCCTACGAGCAGTACTTC.

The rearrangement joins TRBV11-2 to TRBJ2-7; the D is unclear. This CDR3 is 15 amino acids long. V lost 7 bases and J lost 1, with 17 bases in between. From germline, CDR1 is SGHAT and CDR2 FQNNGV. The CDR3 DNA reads TGTGCCAGCACCCCCGCTGCCTGGCGTTCCTACGAGCAGTACTTC. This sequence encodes CASTPAAWRSYEQYF.

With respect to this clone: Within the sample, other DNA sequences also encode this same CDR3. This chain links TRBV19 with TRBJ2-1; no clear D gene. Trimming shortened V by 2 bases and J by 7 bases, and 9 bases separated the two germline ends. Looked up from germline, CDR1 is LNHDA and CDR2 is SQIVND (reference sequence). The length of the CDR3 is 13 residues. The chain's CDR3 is CASSIRIHNEQFF. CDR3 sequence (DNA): TGTGCCAGTAGTATAAGGATCCATAATGAGCAGTTCTTC.

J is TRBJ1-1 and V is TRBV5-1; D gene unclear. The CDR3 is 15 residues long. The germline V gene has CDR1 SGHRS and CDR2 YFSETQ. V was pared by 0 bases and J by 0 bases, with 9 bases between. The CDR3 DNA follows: TGCGCCAGCAGCTTGGCAGGAGAACTGAACACTGAAGCTTTCTTT. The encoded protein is CASSLAGELNTEAFF.

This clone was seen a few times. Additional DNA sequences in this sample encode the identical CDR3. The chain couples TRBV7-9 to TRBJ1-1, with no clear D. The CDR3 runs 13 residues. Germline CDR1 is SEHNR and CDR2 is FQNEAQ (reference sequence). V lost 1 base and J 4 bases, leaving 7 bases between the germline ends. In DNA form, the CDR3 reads TGTGCCAGCAGCTTAGAGGGTGGCACTGAAGCTTTCTTT. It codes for CASSLEGGTEAFF.

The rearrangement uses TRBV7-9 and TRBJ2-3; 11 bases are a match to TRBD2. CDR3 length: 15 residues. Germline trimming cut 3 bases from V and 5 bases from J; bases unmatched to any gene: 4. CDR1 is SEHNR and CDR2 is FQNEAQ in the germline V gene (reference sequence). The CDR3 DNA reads TGTGCCAGCAGCTTGACTAGCGGGGAGGTAGATACGCAGTATTTT. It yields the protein CASSLTSGEVDTQYF.

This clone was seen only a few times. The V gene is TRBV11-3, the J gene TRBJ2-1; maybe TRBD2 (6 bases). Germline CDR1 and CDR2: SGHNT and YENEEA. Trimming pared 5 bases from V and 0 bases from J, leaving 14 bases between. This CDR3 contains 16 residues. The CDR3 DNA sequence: TGTGCCAGCAGCGGGGGGTTACGGATCTCCTACAATGAGCAGTTCTTC. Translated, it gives CASSGGLRISYNEQFF.

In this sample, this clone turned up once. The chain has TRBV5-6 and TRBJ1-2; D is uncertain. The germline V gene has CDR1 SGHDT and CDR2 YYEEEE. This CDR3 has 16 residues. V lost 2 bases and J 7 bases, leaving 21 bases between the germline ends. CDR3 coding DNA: TGTGCCAGCAGCTTTGACATTTTCCCCGTGCAGGCTGGCTACACCTTC. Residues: CASSFDIFPVQAGYTF.

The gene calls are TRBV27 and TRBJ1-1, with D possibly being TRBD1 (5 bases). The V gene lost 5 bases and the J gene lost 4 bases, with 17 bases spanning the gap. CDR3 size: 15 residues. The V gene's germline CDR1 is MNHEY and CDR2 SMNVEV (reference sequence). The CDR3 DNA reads TGTGCCAGCAGTCCACCGGGGGGAGCTATCACTGAAGCTTTCTTT. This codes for CASSPPGGAITEAFF.

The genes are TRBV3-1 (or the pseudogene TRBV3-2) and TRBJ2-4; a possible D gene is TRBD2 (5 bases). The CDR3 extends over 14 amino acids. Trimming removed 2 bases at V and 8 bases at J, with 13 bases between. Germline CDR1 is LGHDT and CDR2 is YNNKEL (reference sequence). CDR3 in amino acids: CASSQRGSSDIQYF. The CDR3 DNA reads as TGTGCCAGCAGCCAACGTGGGAGTAGCGACATTCAGTACTTC.

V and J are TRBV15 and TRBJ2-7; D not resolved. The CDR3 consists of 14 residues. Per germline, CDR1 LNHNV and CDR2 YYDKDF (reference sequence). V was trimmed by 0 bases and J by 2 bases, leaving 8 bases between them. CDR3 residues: CATSREGSTYEQYF. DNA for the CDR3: TGTGCCACCAGCAGAGAGGGATCAACCTACGAGCAGTACTTC.

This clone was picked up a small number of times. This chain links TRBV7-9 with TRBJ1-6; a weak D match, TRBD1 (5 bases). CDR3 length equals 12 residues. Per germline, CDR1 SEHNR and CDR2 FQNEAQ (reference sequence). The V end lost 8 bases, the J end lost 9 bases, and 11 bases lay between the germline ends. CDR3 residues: CASVGQGSPLHF. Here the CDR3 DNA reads TGTGCCAGCGTCGGACAAGGTTCACCCCTCCACTTT.

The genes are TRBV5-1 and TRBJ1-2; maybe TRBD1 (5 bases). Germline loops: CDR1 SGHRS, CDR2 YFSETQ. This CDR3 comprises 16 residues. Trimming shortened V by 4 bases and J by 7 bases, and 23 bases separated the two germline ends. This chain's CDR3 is CASSLSSVIGTVGYTF. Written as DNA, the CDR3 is TGCGCCAGCAGCCTCAGTAGTGTCATAGGGACGGTTGGCTACACCTTC.

The CDR3 DNA follows: TGTGCCTGGGAGACAGGGATCCTCAATGAGCAGTTCTTC. It encodes CAWETGILNEQFF. The chain recombines TRBV30 with TRBJ2-1; 7 bases fit TRBD1. V was clipped by 5 bases and J by 6 bases; unmatched bases: 7. CDR1 and CDR2 (germline): GTSNPN, SVGIG (reference sequence). CDR3 length equals 13 residues.

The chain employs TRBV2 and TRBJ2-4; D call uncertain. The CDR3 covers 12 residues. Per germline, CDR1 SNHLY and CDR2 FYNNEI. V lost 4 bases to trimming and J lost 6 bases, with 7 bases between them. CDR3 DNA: TGTGCCAGCAGTGCGTACAGAAACATTCAGTACTTC. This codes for CASSAYRNIQYF.

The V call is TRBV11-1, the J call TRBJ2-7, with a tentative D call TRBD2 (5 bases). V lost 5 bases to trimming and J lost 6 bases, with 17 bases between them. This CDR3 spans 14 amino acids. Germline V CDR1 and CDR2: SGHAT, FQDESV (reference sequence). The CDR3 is CASSRFDYAREQYF. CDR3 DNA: TGTGCCAGCAGCCGCTTTGACTACGCCCGCGAGCAGTACTTC.

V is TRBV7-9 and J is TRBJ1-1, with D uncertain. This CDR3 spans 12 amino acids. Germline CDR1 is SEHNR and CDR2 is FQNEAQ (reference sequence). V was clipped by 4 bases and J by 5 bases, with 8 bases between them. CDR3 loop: CASSSGKTEAFF. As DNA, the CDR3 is TGTGCCAGCAGCTCAGGAAAGACTGAAGCTTTCTTT.

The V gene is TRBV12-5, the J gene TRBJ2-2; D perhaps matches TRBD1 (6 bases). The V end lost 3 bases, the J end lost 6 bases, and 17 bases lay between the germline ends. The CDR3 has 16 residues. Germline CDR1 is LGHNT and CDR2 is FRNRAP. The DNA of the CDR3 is TGTGCTAGTGGTTTCTCAGGGGCGCAGGGCCCCGGGGAGCTGTTTTTT. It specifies CASGFSGAQGPGELFF.

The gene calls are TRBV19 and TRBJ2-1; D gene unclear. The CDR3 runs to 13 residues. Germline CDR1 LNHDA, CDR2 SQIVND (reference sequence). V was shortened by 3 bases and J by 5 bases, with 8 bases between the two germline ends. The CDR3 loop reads CASSIMVNNEQFF. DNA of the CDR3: TGTGCCAGTAGTATCATGGTGAACAATGAGCAGTTCTTC. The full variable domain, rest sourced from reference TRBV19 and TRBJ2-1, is DGGITQSPKYLFRKEGQNVTLSCEQNLNHDAMYWYRQDPGQGLRLIYYSQIVNDFQKGDIAEGYSVSREKKESFPLTVTSAQKNPTAFYLCASSIMVNNEQFFGPGTRLTVL.

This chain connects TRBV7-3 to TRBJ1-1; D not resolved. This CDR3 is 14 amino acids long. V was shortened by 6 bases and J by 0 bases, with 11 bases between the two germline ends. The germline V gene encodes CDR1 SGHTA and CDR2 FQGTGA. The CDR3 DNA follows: TGTGCCAGCAGACCTACAGCTATGAACACTGAAGCTTTCTTT. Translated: CASRPTAMNTEAFF.

This CDR3 reads CSVEESLGQGRAFGYTF. DNA of the CDR3: TGCAGCGTTGAGGAATCCCTCGGGCAGGGAAGGGCTTTTGGCTACACCTTC. The rearrangement uses TRBV29-1 and TRBJ1-2, with a possible D match to TRBD1 (5 bases). CDR1 is SQVTM, CDR2 ANQGSEA, per germline. V was pared by 3 bases and J by 7 bases, with 27 bases between. CDR3 length equals 17 residues.

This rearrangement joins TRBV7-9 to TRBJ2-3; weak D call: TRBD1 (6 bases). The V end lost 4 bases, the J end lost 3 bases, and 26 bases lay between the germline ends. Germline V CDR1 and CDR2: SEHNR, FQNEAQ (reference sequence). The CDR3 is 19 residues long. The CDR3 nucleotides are TGTGCCAGCAGCTGGAGATCCGGGACATACAGACCTTGGACAGATACGCAGTATTTT. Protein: CASSWRSGTYRPWTDTQYF.